Presented here are 18 T cell receptor beta chains from one specimen sequenced in a study of blood T cells in healthy people across ages. The authors ran a second PCR of about 7 to 11 cycles using a sample-barcoded 5' primer and a J-beta primer mix. TCRdb re-called the 5' RACE reads with MiXCR, one entry per CDR3 protein. The sample lists approximately 1,000,000 distinct CDR3 sequences; 45% were seen once. The sequencing sample was made of blood. All receptors derive from a woman in her sixties in good health.

In its sample, this clonotype was seen a few times. The rearrangement joins TRBV18 to TRBJ1-2; TRBD1 matches at 9 bases. The CDR3 loop spans 14 amino acids. The V segment lost 6 bases and the J segment 6 bases; nucleotides outside the gene matches: 8. The germline CDR1 and CDR2 sequences are KGHSH and LQKENI. The CDR3 spells CASSGQGFGDGYTF. The CDR3 nucleotides read TGTGCCAGCTCCGGACAGGGGTTCGGGGATGGCTACACCTTC. The full variable domain, in which reference TRBV18 and TRBJ1-2 provide the parts outside the CDR3, is NAGVMQNPRHLVRRRGQEARLRCSPMKGHSHVYWYRQLPEEGLKFMVYLQKENIIDESGMPKERFSAEFPKEGPSILRIQQVVRGDSAAYFCASSGQGFGDGYTFGSGTRLTVV.

V usage is TRBV9 and J usage is TRBJ2-7, with 13 bases aligning to TRBD2. This CDR3 has 16 residues. Germline trimming cut 5 bases from V and 4 bases from J; bases unmatched to any gene: 9. Germline-derived CDR1 and CDR2 are SGDLS and YYNGEE. The CDR3 nucleotides are TGTGCCAGCAGTCTCTCCGGGACTAGCGGGATTTACGAGCAGTACTTC. The encoded protein is CASSLSGTSGIYEQYF.

Ten or more counts support this clonotype. The V and J genes are TRBV7-2 and TRBJ2-3; D is possibly TRBD2 (6 bases). Germline V gives CDR1 SGHTA, CDR2 FQGNSA. With 1 base removed from V and 2 bases from J, the gap between germline ends came to 13 bases. CDR3 size: 16 residues. CDR3 sequence: CASSLGGTVYTDTQYF. CDR3 nucleotide sequence: TGTGCCAGCAGCTTAGGCGGGACTGTATACACAGATACGCAGTATTTT.

This clonotype was counted a few times. The chain has TRBV10-3 and TRBJ2-5, with D perhaps matching TRBD2 (5 bases). The CDR3 covers 14 residues. Germline values: CDR1 ENHRY, CDR2 SYGVKD. Trimming took off 5 bases at V and 0 bases at J, with 10 bases between the two ends. The CDR3, as DNA: TGTGCCATCAGTATATCCGGGAACCAAGAGACCCAGTACTTC. Translation gives CAISISGNQETQYF.

This clonotype has only a few counts. V is TRBV7-9 and J is TRBJ2-5; D might be TRBD1 (6 bases). The CDR3 runs 14 residues. Germline CDR1 and CDR2: SEHNR and FQNEAQ (reference sequence). The V gene lost 7 bases and the J gene lost 0 bases, with 12 bases spanning the gap. CDR3 DNA sequence: TGTGCCAGCACCCCCCAGGGGAACCAAGAGACCCAGTACTTC. This gives the protein CASTPQGNQETQYF.

This clonotype appeared a few times. The CDR3 loop is CASSPGGLQTQYF. The CDR3 DNA follows: TGTGCCAGCTCACCCGGCGGGTTACAGACCCAGTACTTC. The rearrangement links TRBV18 to TRBJ2-5, with D maybe TRBD2 (5 bases). This CDR3 spans 13 amino acids. V was shortened by 3 bases and J by 6 bases, with 11 bases between the two germline ends. Germline CDR1 KGHSH, CDR2 LQKENI.

The sample holds one count of this clonotype. The chain recombines TRBV7-3 with TRBJ2-3; 9 positions agree with TRBD2. The junction had 8 bases not matched to a gene; V was cut back by 1 base and J by 6 bases. Germline CDR1 SGHTA, CDR2 FQGTGA. The CDR3 runs 16 residues. The CDR3 reads CASSLIAGAVRDTQYF. Written as DNA, the CDR3 is TGTGCCAGCAGCTTAATAGCGGGGGCCGTTCGGGATACGCAGTATTTT.

As DNA, the CDR3 is TGTGCCAGCAGTTCCCGTCGTGGCTCTGGAAACACCATATATTTT. The encoded protein is CASSSRRGSGNTIYF. V usage is TRBV2 and J usage is TRBJ1-3, with D hard to call. Germline V gene lookup returns CDR1 SNHLY and CDR2 FYNNEI. The CDR3 runs to 15 residues. V gave up 5 bases and J gave up 0 bases, with 11 bases separating them.

The gene calls are TRBV5-5 and TRBJ1-2, with a possible D match to TRBD1 (5 bases). Germline loops: CDR1 SGHKS, CDR2 YYEKEE (reference sequence). The CDR3 extends over 14 amino acids. Trimming left V 4 bases short and J 12 bases short, with 22 bases between. The CDR3, as DNA: TGTGCCAGCAGCGTAACAGGTTCCAACACTTGGAACACCTTC. Its translation is CASSVTGSNTWNTF.

This clonotype has just one count. The chain has TRBV2 and TRBJ2-3; 15 bases fit TRBD2. Germline lookup yields CDR1 SNHLY and CDR2 FYNNEI. The CDR3 is 17 residues long. V shed 6 bases and J 1 base; nucleotides not matched to a gene: 5. The CDR3 loop is CASRGTSGRTGTDTQYF. The CDR3 DNA reads TGTGCCAGCAGAGGGACTAGCGGGAGGACCGGCACAGATACGCAGTATTTT.

The chain carries TRBV20-1 and TRBJ2-5; 9 bases are shared with TRBD1. Matching the DNA end better, TRBJ2-7 makes the J call doubtful. This CDR3 region has 14 residues. Germline CDR1 reads DFQATT; CDR2 reads SNEGSKA (reference sequence). CDR3 protein: CSAFEGTGTHEQYF. The CDR3 DNA reads TGCAGTGCCTTTGAGGGGACAGGGACCCACGAGCAGTACTTC.

This chain connects TRBV20-1 to TRBJ2-5; D not resolved. The CDR3 runs to 12 residues. Germline V gene lookup returns CDR1 DFQATT and CDR2 SNEGSKA (reference sequence). The ends were cut back, 2 bases at V and 3 bases at J, with 7 bases in the middle. CDR3 DNA: TGCAGTGCTAGACTGGCGAAAGAGACCCAGTACTTC. Protein product: CSARLAKETQYF.

In its sample, this clonotype was seen a few times. The CDR3 loop reads CASSQGGGQSYGYTF. For the CDR3, the DNA is TGTGCCAGCAGTCAAGGAGGGGGACAGTCCTATGGCTACACCTTC. This chain joins TRBV13 and TRBJ1-2; TRBD1 aligns across 7 bases. This CDR3 has 15 amino acids. The V and J ends lost 6 bases and 4 bases, in that order; junction bases with no gene match: 11. Germline V CDR1 and CDR2: PRHDT, FYEKMQ (reference sequence).

V usage is TRBV5-4 and J usage is TRBJ2-1, with D maybe TRBD2 (6 bases). The CDR3 spans 14 residues. V was shortened by 5 bases and J by 2 bases, with 11 bases between the two germline ends. Germline-derived CDR1 and CDR2 are SGHNT and YYREEE (reference sequence). The CDR3 protein is CASSPRGTYNEQFF. In DNA form, the CDR3 reads TGTGCCAGCAGTCCCCGGGGGACCTACAATGAGCAGTTCTTC.

The table lists this clonotype with a few counts. The V gene is TRBV7-9, the J gene TRBJ2-7, with 9 bases that match TRBD1. The length of the CDR3 is 16 residues. Germline values: CDR1 SEHNR, CDR2 FQNEAQ (reference sequence). V gave up 5 bases and J gave up 2 bases; unmatched junction bases: 10. The CDR3 DNA follows: TGTGCCAGCAGCCCGCAGGGACAGGGTGATCCCTACGAGCAGTACTTC. Protein product: CASSPQGQGDPYEQYF.

The gene calls are TRBV28 and TRBJ1-2; TRBD1 agrees at 11 bases. The CDR3 runs to 14 residues. V dropped 6 bases and J dropped 4; count of bases not matched to a gene: 4. Germline V gene data show CDR1 as MDHEN and CDR2 as SYDVKM. The CDR3 is CASSEGQGVYGYTF. CDR3 DNA: TGTGCCAGCAGCGAGGGACAGGGGGTCTATGGCTACACCTTC.

V usage is TRBV28 and J usage is TRBJ2-5; no reliable D call. The V end was cut by 2 bases, the J end by 1 base, with 8 bases between. Per germline, CDR1 MDHEN and CDR2 SYDVKM. The CDR3 has 14 amino acids. CDR3 residues: CASSLGWSQETQYF. The CDR3 coding sequence is TGTGCCAGCAGTTTAGGCTGGTCCCAAGAGACCCAGTACTTC.

This clonotype was seen only a few times. The V call is TRBV10-1, the J call TRBJ2-6, with 7 bases lining up with TRBD1. Trimming cost V 0 bases and J 4 bases; bases outside gene matches: 3. Per germline, CDR1 WNHNN and CDR2 SYGVQD (reference sequence). The length of the CDR3 is 16 residues. Here the CDR3 reads CASSESRGRGANVLTF. The CDR3 DNA reads as TGCGCCAGCAGTGAGTCGAGGGGGCGAGGGGCCAACGTCCTGACTTTC.